A single sample gave rise to the 6 T cell receptor beta chains below, sequenced in a study of cytomegalovirus exposure and HLA in healthy donors. PCR involved 60 Vbeta and 13 Jbeta primers. TCRdb's table, derived via immunoSEQ multiplex PCR, lists solely in-frame clones and lacks some. The sample shows some 190,000 clones, approximately 86% of them seen only once. Sequencing was performed on PBMCs. All receptors come from a woman in her thirties in good health and CMV-seronegative.

Here the CDR3 DNA reads TGCGCCAGCAGCGTCCAGGGGGCGAGAGGCACTGAAGCTTTCTTT. Translating it yields CASSVQGARGTEAFF. V gene TRBV5-1 combines with J gene TRBJ1-1; TRBD1 aligns across 8 bases. CDR1 and CDR2 (germline): SGHRS, YFSETQ. J was trimmed by 4 bases and V by 4 bases; bases with no gene match: 9. CDR3 length equals 15 residues.

The CDR3 here is CASGRTSGTGELFF. The CDR3 bases are TGTGCCTCTGGGCGGACTAGCGGGACCGGGGAGCTGTTTTTT. V is TRBV28 and J is TRBJ2-2; 11 nucleotides line up with TRBD2. Trimming cost V 11 bases and J 5 bases; bases outside gene matches: 7. CDR1 MDHEN and CDR2 SYDVKM come from the germline V gene. The CDR3 extends over 14 amino acids.

The chain combines TRBV27 with TRBJ2-3; the match to TRBD1 covers 7 bases. The CDR3 runs 14 residues. Germline trimming cut 2 bases from V and 4 bases from J; bases unmatched to any gene: 3. Germline V CDR1 and CDR2: MNHEY, SMNVEV (reference sequence). The CDR3 DNA sequence: TGTGCCAGCAGTTTAGTAGGGGGCGCAGATACGCAGTATTTT. As protein: CASSLVGGADTQYF.

The chain is built from TRBV28 and TRBJ2-5, with D possibly being TRBD1 (6 bases). This CDR3 spans 16 amino acids. Germline values: CDR1 MDHEN, CDR2 SYDVKM. Trimming pared 3 bases from V and 4 bases from J, leaving 18 bases between. CDR3 residues: CASSFPFHSGVETQYF. CDR3 nucleotides: TGTGCCAGCAGTTTCCCCTTTCACTCAGGGGTAGAGACCCAGTACTTC.

This clone was observed a single time. The V call is TRBV18, the J call TRBJ2-5, with D possibly being TRBD2 (6 bases). The CDR3 spans 17 residues. The germline V and J ends were trimmed by 1 base and 0 bases, with 15 bases remaining between them. CDR1 is KGHSH and CDR2 is LQKENI in the germline V gene. The CDR3 sequence: CASSPLLASVDQETQYF. DNA for the CDR3: TGTGCCAGCTCACCACTCTTGGCTAGCGTAGACCAAGAGACCCAGTACTTC. The variable domain in full, with the rest retrieved from reference TRBV18 and TRBJ2-5, is NAGVMQNPRHLVRRRGQEARLRCSPMKGHSHVYWYRQLPEEGLKFMVYLQKENIIDESGMPKERFSAEFPKEGPSILRIQQVVRGDSAAYFCASSPLLASVDQETQYFGPGTRLLVL.

The chain carries TRBV9 and TRBJ2-6; 10 bases agree with TRBD1. The CDR3 consists of 19 residues. V dropped 3 bases and J dropped 0; count of bases not matched to a gene: 9. Germline loops: CDR1 SGDLS, CDR2 YYNGEE. The CDR3 sequence is CASSGAGTGALSGANVLTF. In DNA, the CDR3 is TGTGCCAGCAGCGGGGCCGGGACAGGGGCCCTCTCTGGGGCCAACGTCCTGACTTTC.